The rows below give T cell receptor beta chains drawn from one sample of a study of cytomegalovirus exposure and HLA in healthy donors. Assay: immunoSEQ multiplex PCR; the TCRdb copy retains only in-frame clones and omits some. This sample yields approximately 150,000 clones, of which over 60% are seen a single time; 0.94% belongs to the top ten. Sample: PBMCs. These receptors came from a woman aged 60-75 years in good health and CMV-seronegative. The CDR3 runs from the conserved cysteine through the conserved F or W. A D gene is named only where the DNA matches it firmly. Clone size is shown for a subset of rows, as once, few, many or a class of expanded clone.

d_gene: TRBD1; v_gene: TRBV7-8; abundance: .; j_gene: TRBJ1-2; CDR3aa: CASSLVVGQGVGYTF; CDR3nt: TGTGCCAGCAGCTTAGTAGTCGGACAGGGGGTCGGCTACACCTTC
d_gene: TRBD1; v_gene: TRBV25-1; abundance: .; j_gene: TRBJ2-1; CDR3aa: CASSDQGQGIANEQFF; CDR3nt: TGTGCCAGCAGTGACCAGGGACAGGGGATAGCCAATGAGCAGTTCTTC
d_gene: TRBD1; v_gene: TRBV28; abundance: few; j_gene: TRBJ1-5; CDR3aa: CASRAGGGNQPQHF; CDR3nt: TGTGCCAGCAGAGCAGGGGGCGGCAATCAGCCCCAGCATTTT
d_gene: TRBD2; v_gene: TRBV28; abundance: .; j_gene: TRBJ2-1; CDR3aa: CASNSGGYNEQFF; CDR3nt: TGTGCCAGCAACTCGGGGGGATACAATGAGCAGTTCTTC
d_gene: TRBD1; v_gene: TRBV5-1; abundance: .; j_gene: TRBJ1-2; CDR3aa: CASSPDRALLTTYGYTF; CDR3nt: TGCGCCAGCAGCCCGGACAGGGCCTTGTTAACGACCTATGGCTACACCTTC
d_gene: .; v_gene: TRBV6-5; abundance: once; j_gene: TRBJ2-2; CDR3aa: CASSYQENTGELFF; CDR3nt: TGTGCCAGCAGTTATCAGGAGAACACCGGGGAGCTGTTTTTT
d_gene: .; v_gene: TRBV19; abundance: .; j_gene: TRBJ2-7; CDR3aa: CASSYREENEQYF; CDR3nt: TGTGCCAGTAGTTACAGGGAAGAAAACGAGCAGTACTTC
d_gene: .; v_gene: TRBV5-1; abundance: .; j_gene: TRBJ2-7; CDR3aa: CARQGCEQYF; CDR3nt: TGCGCCAGACAGGGTTGCGAGCAGTACTTC
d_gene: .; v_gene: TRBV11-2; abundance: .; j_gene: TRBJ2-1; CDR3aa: CASSPTGIGNEQFF; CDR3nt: TGTGCCAGCAGCCCGACAGGCATCGGCAATGAGCAGTTCTTC
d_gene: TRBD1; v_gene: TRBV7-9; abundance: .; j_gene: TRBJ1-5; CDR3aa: CSSSLGDSGNQPQHF; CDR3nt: TGTTCCAGCAGCTTAGGGGACAGCGGCAATCAGCCCCAGCATTTT
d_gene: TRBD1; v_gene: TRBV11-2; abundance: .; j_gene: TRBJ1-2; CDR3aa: CASSQGTGSYGYTF; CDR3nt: TGTGCCAGCAGCCAAGGGACAGGGTCCTATGGCTACACCTTC
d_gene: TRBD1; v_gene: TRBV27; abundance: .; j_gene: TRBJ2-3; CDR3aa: CASRNRGFRNTDTQYF; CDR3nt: TGTGCCAGCAGGAACAGGGGGTTTAGGAACACAGATACGCAGTATTTT
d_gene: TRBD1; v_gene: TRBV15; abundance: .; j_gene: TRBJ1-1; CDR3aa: CATSRADRANEAFF; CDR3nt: TGTGCCACCAGCAGAGCCGACAGGGCAAATGAAGCTTTCTTT